This T cell receptor beta chain was obtained from a study of response to subunit inactivated influenza vaccine. Study-level points and caveats: Only a handful of new T cells, the authors suggested, are recruited with each seasonal influenza vaccination.

TCRdb fed the RT-PCR reads into MiXCR, producing one record per CDR3 protein. The table records hundreds of thousands of distinct CDR3 sequences, 12% of them present only once. The sample holds a few counts of this clonotype. The antigen is not known. The sequence was obtained from a man aged 50-59 years who received an inactivated influenza vaccine. Material: PBMCs from blood, obtained on the day of vaccination.

The CDR3 protein is CASSLDYAGTGTDTQYF. The CDR3 bases are TGTGCCAGCAGTTTAGACTACGCCGGGACAGGGACAGATACGCAGTATTTT. The chain is built from TRBV12-3 or TRBV12-4 and TRBJ2-3; TRBD1 matches 9 bases. The junction had 8 bases not matched to a gene; V was cut back by 1 base and J by 3 bases. The CDR3 consists of 17 residues.